This TCR beta chain is from a study of T cells in Graves' hyperthyroidism and ophthalmopathy. About the research overall: Upon initial diagnosis and before any treatment, peripheral blood was collected.

V lost 0 bases to trimming and J lost 7 bases; unmatched junction nucleotides: 10. Germline V gene data show CDR1 as LGHNA and CDR2 as YNFKEQ. The CDR3 loop spans 17 amino acids. Patients were excluded for uncontrolled infection, other autoimmune disease, pregnancy or lactation. Diagnostic assessment was based on clinical symptoms, serum thyroxine and TRAb, thyroid ultrasound and orbital computed tomography. Authors of the study amplified TCR beta CDR3 regions from RNA transcripts. HTBI primers were employed in a first-round RT-PCR of the TCR CDR3. TCRdb re-analysed the multiplex PCR reads in MiXCR, keeping a single row per CDR3 protein. The data hold about 770,000 distinct CDR3 sequences, with 15% to 20% observed a single time.

Sequenced material: blood. The chain links TRBV4-2 to TRBJ1-4, with 8 bases identical to TRBD1. This receptor was obtained from a woman aged 50 to 60 with Graves' hyperthyroidism that later progressed to Graves' ophthalmopathy. The CDR3: CASSQDVRGQAPEKLFF. The CDR3 nucleotides read TGTGCCAGCAGCCAAGATGTGAGGGGACAGGCACCTGAAAAACTGTTTTTT.